This TCR beta chain derives from a study of blood T cell repertoires in COVID-19. Clones were read by immunoSEQ multiplex PCR, and TCRdb kept only the in-frame ones, dropping some. The table lists a few hundred thousand clones, 89% of them singletons. The CDR3 is 15 amino acids. Trimming pared 5 bases from V and 7 bases from J, leaving 19 bases between. Germline loops: CDR1 SGHDT, CDR2 YYEEEE. The chain joins TRBV5-6 to TRBJ2-1, with a weak D call TRBD1 (6 bases). The sample consisted of PBMCs or T cells enriched from blood (not recorded which). The clonotype comes from a woman in her thirties or forties who had recovered from COVID-19. DNA of the CDR3: TGTGCCAGCAGGGGGGCCGGGACGGGAAATAATGAGCAGTTCTTC. Translated: CASRGAGTGNNEQFF.